The clone carrying this T cell receptor beta chain appeared many times. Its matching antigen is unknown. Co-extracted RNA and DNA came from approximately 20-30 mg of unsorted bulk tissue. Chronic HBV infection was present in the patients, who were treatment-naive. The data originate from a study of tumor-infiltrating lymphocytes in primary liver carcinoma. Study details: Sample counts of productive TCRbeta reads spanned roughly 3.65 to 8 million; these counts were similar across tissue types. Study conclusions and caveats: Tumors and blood were compared for top-250-clone fraction, and tumors had the significantly higher value (p = 0.039).

A constant-region primer primed TCR beta cDNA synthesis from 450 to 550 ng of total RNA. Employing slightly modified ARM-PCR, three nested multiplex PCR rounds were run, and these gave rise to the TCR beta libraries. The opening two PCR rounds, approximately 10 cycles each, paired TRBV1-TRBV30 forward primers with a C-beta reverse primer. TCRdb itself ran the multiplex PCR reads through MiXCR, one entry per CDR3 protein. This sample has about 74,000 distinct CDR3 sequences, with about 72% found just once. CDR1 and CDR2 from the germline V gene are WSHSY and SAAADI. The CDR3 has 16 residues. Trimming removed 3 bases at V and 8 bases at J, with 22 bases between.

The chain couples TRBV10-2 to TRBJ2-5; maybe TRBD1 (6 bases). Source material: liver tumor tissue from sampling region 4. Subset given: tumor region T4, right-lateral pole. The source of this sequence is a middle-aged man with primary liver carcinoma and hepatitis B virus infection. DNA of the CDR3: TGCGCCAGCAGTGAAGGACAGAGACTACAAGAGATAACCCAGTACTTC. Protein: CASSEGQRLQEITQYF.